Below are 14 T cell receptor beta chains sequenced from a single sample in a study of cytomegalovirus exposure and HLA in healthy donors. Generated by immunoSEQ multiplex PCR, the TCRdb table keeps only in-frame clones and is missing some. The data show 90,000 or so clones, with 85% seen just once and 20% held by the top ten. The specimen sequenced was PBMCs. The receptors were gathered from a young man in good health and CMV-seropositive.

The chain employs TRBV29-1 and TRBJ2-5; 8 bases line up with TRBD2. The CDR3 has 12 amino acids. CDR1 is SQVTM, CDR2 ANQGSEA, per germline. Trimming took 4 bases from V and 5 from J; bases not matched to a gene: 3. CDR3 protein: CSVGAGEETQYF. CDR3 coding DNA: TGCAGCGTTGGAGCGGGGGAGGAGACCCAGTACTTC.

This chain uses TRBV4-1 with TRBJ1-2; D is unresolved. The CDR3 has 17 amino acids. V shed 0 bases and J shed 4 bases, with 18 bases lying between them. In germline, CDR1 is MGHRA, CDR2 YSYEKL. DNA of the CDR3: TGCGCCAGCAGCCAAGACGGGGTGGAAGGATTTGGCTATGGCTACACCTTC. It translates to CASSQDGVEGFGYGYTF.

The chain uses TRBV9 and TRBJ1-2; 10 bases map to TRBD1. The V gene end was trimmed by 0 bases and the J gene end by 7 bases; junction bases not matched to a gene: 6. The CDR3 is 15 amino acids. Germline V gives CDR1 SGDLS, CDR2 YYNGEE. The CDR3 DNA reads as TGTGCCAGCAGCGTAGGCAGGACAGGGGGATTTGGCTACACCTTC. Amino acid sequence: CASSVGRTGGFGYTF. Looking up the rest from reference TRBV9 and TRBJ1-2 gives the full variable domain: DSGVTQTPKHLITATGQRVTLRCSPRSGDLSVYWYQQSLDQGLQFLIQYYNGEERAKGNILERFSAQQFPDLHSELNLSSLELGDSALYFCASSVGRTGGFGYTFGSGTRLTVV.

This chain connects TRBV11-3 to TRBJ2-7; the D is unclear. The germline V and J ends were trimmed by 3 bases and 3 bases, with 6 bases remaining between them. The CDR3 is 12 residues long. Germline CDR1 SGHNT, CDR2 YENEEA. The chain's CDR3 is CASSFRGYEQYF. As DNA, the CDR3 is TGTGCCAGCAGCTTCCGAGGCTACGAGCAGTACTTC.

This chain joins TRBV10-3 and TRBJ2-6; 12 nucleotides agree with TRBD2. Trimming removed 3 bases from V and 1 base from J; junction bases left unmatched: 1. From germline, CDR1 is ENHRY and CDR2 SYGVKD. This CDR3 has 17 amino acids. CDR3 sequence (DNA): TGTGCCATCAGTGACGGACTAGCGGGATCTGGGGCCAACGTCCTGACTTTC. It codes for CAISDGLAGSGANVLTF.

The gene calls are TRBV7-9 and TRBJ1-4, with 9 bases that match TRBD1. The J segment lost 4 bases and the V segment lost 6 bases, leaving 15 bases of the junction unmatched. The CDR3 has 18 amino acids. CDR1 is SEHNR, CDR2 FQNEAQ, per germline (reference sequence). The CDR3 reads CASRSGTGPLWGNEKLFF. The DNA for the CDR3 is TGTGCCAGCAGATCCGGGACAGGGCCCTTATGGGGTAATGAAAAACTGTTTTTT. Combining the CDR3 with reference TRBV7-9 and TRBJ1-4 gives the whole variable domain DTGVSQNPRHKITKRGQNVTFRCDPISEHNRLYWYRQTLGQGPEFLTYFQNEAQLEKSRLLSDRFSAERPKGSFSTLEIQRTEQGDSAMYLCASRSGTGPLWGNEKLFFGSGTQLSVL.

The CDR3, as DNA: TGTGCCAGCAGCCCCGCCCTGAGTCCCTACAATGAGCAGTTCTTC. Protein: CASSPALSPYNEQFF. This chain uses TRBV11-2 with TRBJ2-1; no firm D call. The CDR3 spans 15 residues. The V end was cut by 5 bases, the J end by 2 bases, with 13 bases between. Germline lookup yields CDR1 SGHAT and CDR2 FQNNGV. Based on the CDR3 plus reference TRBV11-2 and TRBJ2-1, the full variable domain is EAGVAQSPRYKIIEKRQSVAFWCNPISGHATLYWYQQILGQGPKLLIQFQNNGVVDDSQLPKDRFSAERLKGVDSTLKIQPAKLEDSAVYLCASSPALSPYNEQFFGPGTRLTVL.

The CDR3 bases are TGTGCCAGCAGCGTTAGACTAGCGGAGTACAATGAGCAGTTCTTC. This encodes CASSVRLAEYNEQFF. The chain recombines TRBV9 with TRBJ2-1; TRBD2 agrees at 9 bases. From germline, CDR1 is SGDLS and CDR2 YYNGEE. The CDR3 totals 15 residues. Trimming at V came to 2 bases and at J to 4 bases, leaving 4 bases not matched to a gene.

The V and J genes are TRBV7-2 and TRBJ2-3, with 7 bases aligning to TRBD2. This CDR3 spans 14 amino acids. The J segment lost 2 bases and the V segment lost 4 bases, leaving 3 bases of the junction unmatched. Germline V gene lookup returns CDR1 SGHTA and CDR2 FQGNSA. As DNA, the CDR3 is TGTGCCAGCAGCTATAGCGGGTTCACAGATACGCAGTATTTT. It translates to CASSYSGFTDTQYF.

J is TRBJ2-1 and V is TRBV10-3; D is possibly TRBD1 (6 bases). V was shortened by 6 bases and J by 0 bases, with 18 bases between the two germline ends. Germline CDR1 and CDR2: ENHRY and SYGVKD. This CDR3 has 17 residues. The CDR3 nucleotides read TGTGCCATCAGGGAGACAGGCCAGGGTATCTCCTACAATGAGCAGTTCTTC. Protein sequence: CAIRETGQGISYNEQFF.

V and J are TRBV9 and TRBJ2-1, with 11 bases aligning to TRBD2. With V trimmed by 3 bases and J by 4 bases, 6 bases remained unmatched. Germline lookup yields CDR1 SGDLS and CDR2 YYNGEE. The CDR3 length is 16 residues. CDR3: CASSAGGLAVYNEQFF. DNA of the CDR3: TGTGCCAGCAGCGCGGGGGGACTAGCGGTTTACAATGAGCAGTTCTTC.

This clone was recorded only once. This chain joins TRBV6-5 and TRBJ2-7; 9 bases match TRBD2. Germline V gene data show CDR1 as MNHEY and CDR2 as SVGAGI. Trimming at V came to 6 bases and at J to 3 bases, leaving 6 bases not matched to a gene. The CDR3 is 14 amino acids. The CDR3: CASSPGTSSYEQYF. The CDR3 DNA sequence: TGTGCCAGCAGCCCCGGGACTAGCAGCTACGAGCAGTACTTC.

The rearrangement joins TRBV7-3 to TRBJ2-1; D ambiguous. Per the germline V gene, CDR1 is SGHTA and CDR2 is FQGTGA. This CDR3 has 14 residues. The V and J ends lost 1 base and 10 bases respectively, with 14 bases between them. This CDR3 is CASSLMGWLDEQFF. Here the CDR3 DNA reads TGTGCCAGCAGCTTAATGGGTTGGCTAGACGAGCAGTTCTTC.

The chain uses TRBV19 and TRBJ2-7; no reliable D call. There are 12 residues in the CDR3. V was cut by 10 bases and J by 6 bases, with 16 bases left in between. Germline loops: CDR1 LNHDA, CDR2 SQIVND (reference sequence). The CDR3 protein is CATSTQATEQYF. In nucleotides, the CDR3 is TGTGCCACTTCGACTCAAGCAACCGAGCAGTACTTC.